Each of the 19 T cell receptor beta chains below was sequenced from the same sample in a study of CXCR3-negative and CXCR3-positive naive CD8 T cells. TRB cDNA libraries were made by UMI-labeled 5' RACE. TCRdb re-called the 5' RACE reads and catalogs CDR3 proteins one per entry, DNA excluded. Here the sample table reports roughly 70,000 distinct CDR3 sequences. Material: naive CXCR3- CD8+ T cells from blood. Subset of the sample: CD45RO-CCR7+CD27+CD95- naive CD8+ T cells lacking CXCR3 (TNR3-). The receptors stem from a human donor in good health. Some clones in this sample may be carry-over from other donors' samples.

This chain connects TRBV29-1 to TRBJ2-1; TCRdb picks TRBD1, but there is no DNA to check that call. From germline, CDR1 is SQVTM and CDR2 ANQGSEA. The CDR3 loop spans 15 amino acids. The CDR3 protein is CSVGGANGPYNEQFF.

The rearrangement joins TRBV12-3 or TRBV12-4 to TRBJ2-1; the D call of TRBD2 rests on TCRdb alone, since no DNA is present to check it. This CDR3 has 15 residues. The CDR3 is CASRSSGRAYNEQFF.

The V and J genes are TRBV9 and TRBJ2-3. This CDR3 spans 13 amino acids. Germline V gene lookup returns CDR1 SGDLS and CDR2 YYNGEE. The CDR3 region is CASSVSSADTQYF.

This sequence joins TRBV28 and TRBJ2-5; no DNA is available, so the TRBD1 call from TCRdb remains unchecked. Germline V gene lookup returns CDR1 MDHEN and CDR2 SYDVKM. The CDR3 extends over 15 amino acids. The CDR3 sequence is CASSSGERYQETQYF.

The chain combines TRBV5-1 with TRBJ1-1; no DNA is available, so the TRBD1 call from TCRdb remains unchecked. Looked up from germline, CDR1 is SGHRS and CDR2 is YFSETQ. There are 14 residues in the CDR3. The CDR3 here is CASSLTGGRTEAFF.

The genes are TRBV4-1 and TRBJ2-1; there is no DNA to check the TCRdb D call of TRBD1. The germline gives CDR1 MGHRA, CDR2 YSYEKL. This CDR3 spans 15 amino acids. CDR3 amino acids: CASSQEGGAVNEQFF.

The chain combines TRBV5-1 with TRBJ2-7. Germline V gene lookup returns CDR1 SGHRS and CDR2 YFSETQ. CDR3 length equals 13 residues. The CDR3 here is CASSLRSPNEQYF. Drawing the rest from reference TRBV5-1 and TRBJ2-7, the complete variable domain is KAGVTQTPRYLIKTRGQQVTLSCSPISGHRSVSWYQQTPGQGLQFLFEYFSETQRNKGNFPGRFSGRQFSNSRSEMNVSTLELGDSALYLCASSLRSPNEQYFGPGTRLTVT.

V and J are TRBV14 and TRBJ2-7. The CDR3 length is 13 residues. Germline CDR1 SGHDN, CDR2 FVKESK. CDR3 protein: CASSQDSFLEQYF.

The chain recombines TRBV20-1 with TRBJ2-5; checking the TCRdb D call of TRBD2 is not possible without DNA. Germline V gene sequence: CDR1 DFQATT, CDR2 SNEGSKA (reference sequence). The CDR3 contains 15 residues. The CDR3 is CSAPSSGEYQETQYF.

This chain connects TRBV12-3 or TRBV12-4 to TRBJ2-5; as DNA is missing, the TRBD1 call by TCRdb cannot be tested. CDR3 length: 13 residues. CDR3 region: CASSLTGRETQYF.

The rearrangement uses TRBV5-1 and TRBJ2-3; TCRdb names TRBD2, which stays unverified in the absence of DNA. The germline gives CDR1 SGHRS, CDR2 YFSETQ. The CDR3 runs to 15 residues. CDR3 region: CASSLASGSTDTQYF. Looking up the rest from reference TRBV5-1 and TRBJ2-3 gives the full variable domain: KAGVTQTPRYLIKTRGQQVTLSCSPISGHRSVSWYQQTPGQGLQFLFEYFSETQRNKGNFPGRFSGRQFSNSRSEMNVSTLELGDSALYLCASSLASGSTDTQYFGPGTRLTVL.

The rearrangement joins TRBV12-3 or TRBV12-4 to TRBJ1-1. The CDR3 is 12 amino acids. CDR3: CASTGDSGEAFF.

The CDR3 here is CSVEGGDNTEAFF. The rearrangement uses TRBV29-1 and TRBJ1-1. This CDR3 spans 13 amino acids. The germline gives CDR1 SQVTM, CDR2 ANQGSEA.

The chain joins TRBV7-8 to TRBJ2-7; there is no DNA to check the TCRdb D call of TRBD1. The CDR3 covers 16 residues. The germline V gene has CDR1 SGHVS and CDR2 FQNEAQ. The CDR3 loop is CASSLSTSGTSDEQYF.

This sequence joins TRBV11-1 and TRBJ2-3; TCRdb outputs TRBD2, but without DNA this stays unchecked. The CDR3 totals 18 residues. The V gene's germline CDR1 is SGHAT and CDR2 FQDESV (reference sequence). The CDR3 sequence: CASSLNGLAGMLTDTQYF.

The V and J genes are TRBV5-4 and TRBJ2-3; as DNA is missing, the TRBD2 call by TCRdb cannot be tested. Germline V CDR1 and CDR2: SGHNT, YYREEE (reference sequence). This CDR3 spans 18 amino acids. The CDR3 sequence: CASSLGLAGDYSTDTQYF.

V gene TRBV7-6 combines with J gene TRBJ1-1; with no DNA, the TCRdb D assignment of TRBD1 cannot be verified. The V gene's germline CDR1 is SGHVS and CDR2 FNYEAQ. The CDR3 totals 16 residues. CDR3 region: CASSSGVRGMNTEAFF.

The J gene is TRBJ1-2, the V gene TRBV20-1; TCRdb names TRBD1, which stays unverified in the absence of DNA. The germline V gene encodes CDR1 DFQATT and CDR2 SNEGSKA (reference sequence). The CDR3 is 13 amino acids. The CDR3 loop is CSAPGGTDYGYTF.

The chain links TRBV20-1 to TRBJ2-7. CDR1 and CDR2 (germline): DFQATT, SNEGSKA (reference sequence). CDR3 size: 13 residues. The CDR3 loop reads CSARDFTSYEQYF.